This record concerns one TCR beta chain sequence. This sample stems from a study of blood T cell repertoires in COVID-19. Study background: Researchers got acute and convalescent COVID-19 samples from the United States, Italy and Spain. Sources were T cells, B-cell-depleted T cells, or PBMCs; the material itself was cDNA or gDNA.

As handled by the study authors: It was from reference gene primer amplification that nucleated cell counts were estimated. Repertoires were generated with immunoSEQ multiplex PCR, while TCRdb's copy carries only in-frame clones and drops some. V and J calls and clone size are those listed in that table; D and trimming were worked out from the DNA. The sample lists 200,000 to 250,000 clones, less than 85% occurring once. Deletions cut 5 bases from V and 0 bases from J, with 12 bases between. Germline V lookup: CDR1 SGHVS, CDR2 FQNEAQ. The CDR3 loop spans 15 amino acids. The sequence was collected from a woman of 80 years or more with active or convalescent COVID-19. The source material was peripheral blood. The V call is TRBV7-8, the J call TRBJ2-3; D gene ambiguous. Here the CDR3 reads CASSLHATSTDTQYF. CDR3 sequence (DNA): TGTGCCAGCAGCCTCCACGCGACTAGCACAGATACGCAGTATTTT. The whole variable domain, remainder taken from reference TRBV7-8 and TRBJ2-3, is GAGVSQSPRYKVAKRGQDVALRCDPISGHVSLFWYQQALGQGPEFLTYFQNEAQLDKSGLPSDRFFAERPEGSVSTLKIQRTQQEDSAVYLCASSLHATSTDTQYFGPGTRLTVL.